A single T cell receptor (beta chain) is shown here with its context. What it recognizes is unknown. The data were obtained in a study of cytomegalovirus exposure and HLA in healthy donors. Study information: Of all 360 or so donors who were genotyped, 80% to 85% belonged to the Caucasian-associated ancestry cluster. Overall study findings and caveats: Prior analysis indicated that the majority of TCR beta V segments exhibited productivity approximately 90% or approximately 30% of the time. Confirmation in vitro established that a few CMV-associated chains were specific for CMV antigens. In a later analysis, at a false discovery rate of 0.05, under 20,000 TCR beta sequences were associated with HLA alleles.

The CDR3 has 15 amino acids. Trimming stripped 2 bases from V and 2 bases from J, with 13 bases between. Germline V gene sequence: CDR1 LGHNA, CDR2 YNFKEQ. A multiplex PCR was run with 60 Vbeta primers and 13 Jbeta primers. Assay: immunoSEQ multiplex PCR; the TCRdb copy retains only in-frame clones and omits some. The sample yields some 140,000 clones, roughly 78% seen once. Sample: PBMCs. This clonotype was obtained from a man aged 35 to 55 in good health and CMV-seropositive. V gene TRBV4-2 combines with J gene TRBJ2-7, with D tentatively TRBD1 (7 bases). CDR3 amino acids: CASSQTGDRAYEQYF. DNA of the CDR3: TGTGCCAGCAGCCAAACGGGAGACAGGGCCTACGAGCAGTACTTC.